Sequencing of this TCR beta chain was carried out in a study of T-cell reconstitution after alpha-beta-depleted transplantation in children. As it was prepared, the TCRbeta library received unique molecular identifiers. TCRdb re-called the PCR reads with MiXCR, one entry per CDR3 protein. The table records 500,000 or so distinct CDR3 sequences, 10% to 12% of them present only once. Per germline, CDR1 DFQATT and CDR2 SNEGSKA (reference sequence). V gave up 0 bases and J gave up 0 bases, with 17 bases separating them. The CDR3 is 17 amino acids. This clonotype was seen more than once but under ten times. As yet, its antigen is unknown. Study-level findings and limits: One year after transplant, T-cell counts and diversity came mostly from newly produced T cells. For some patients, TCRbeta diversity was high at day 60 because of recipient T cells and thymic progenitors that survived.

This TCR was sampled from a female patient between 2 and 10 years old who had a stem cell transplant for aplastic anemia, so the T cells may come from the graft donor. Sequencing used PBMCs, mostly from graft donor cells, obtained 180 days after TCRalphabeta/CD19-depleted stem cell transplant. The chain carries TRBV20-1 and TRBJ1-1; D remains ambiguous. The CDR3 sequence is CSARDIEAVLMNTEAFF. CDR3 coding DNA: TGCAGTGCTAGAGATATAGAGGCGGTACTCATGAACACTGAAGCTTTCTTT.